The rows below give T cell receptor beta chains drawn from one sample of a study of T cells expressing NK-cell markers. TCRdb re-called the 5' RACE reads; every CDR3 protein appears as one record, without DNA. Its clone listing holds under 500,000 distinct CDR3 sequences. Specimen: blood T cells: a sorted CD56 or NKG2C T cell subset, CD4+ or CD8+ T cells, or bulk PBMC T cells (not recorded which). These receptors all stem from a woman aged 18 to 75 in good health. The CDR3 runs from the conserved cysteine through the conserved F or W.

v_gene,j_gene,CDR3aa
TRBV13,TRBJ1-5,CASSLGRQANQPQHF
TRBV12-3/TRBV12-4,TRBJ2-3,CASSFPLLAGDTDTQYF
TRBV7-2,TRBJ2-7,CASSSTSGIPYEQYF
TRBV20-1,TRBJ2-3,CSARGQVGPDTQYF
TRBV29-1,TRBJ2-1,CSVEDLVAGHEQFF
TRBV10-3,TRBJ2-1,CAISGPGQGDEQFF
TRBV6-6,TRBJ1-1,CASSGDRVRAFF
TRBV20-1,TRBJ1-1,CSARGWRGADTEAFF
TRBV29-1,TRBJ2-2,CSANSGLAGGDTGELFF
TRBV7-2,TRBJ2-3,CASSTPTSGTSTDTQYF
TRBV7-3,TRBJ2-1,CASSSRSPYNEQFF
TRBV6-5,TRBJ1-1,CASSYSNGGFLEAFF
TRBV5-6,TRBJ1-1,CASSVTGTPYTEAFF
TRBV27,TRBJ2-3,CASRPSPTSGGDPSTDTQYF
TRBV29-1,TRBJ2-1,CSAEAGELYNEQFF
TRBV12-3/TRBV12-4,TRBJ2-1,CASSTPVTPKYNEQFF
TRBV20-1,TRBJ1-1,CSARAGTGGTEAFF
TRBV4-1,TRBJ2-1,CASRPAGDLNEQFF
TRBV19,TRBJ2-3,CASSTGTIITDTQYF
TRBV5-4,TRBJ2-2,CASSFNRGLNTGELFF
TRBV12-3/TRBV12-4,TRBJ1-6,CASSTGGVHNSPLHF
TRBV6-1,TRBJ2-2,CASSEARGELFF
TRBV12-3/TRBV12-4,TRBJ2-5,CASRPQTGRGIKETQYF
TRBV20-1,TRBJ2-1,CSATWGDYNEQFF
TRBV7-8,TRBJ2-5,CASRVAGGPTTQYF
TRBV4-1,TRBJ2-6,CASSPQGSGSGANVLTF
TRBV10-3,TRBJ2-1,CAISESLTSRVDNEQFF
TRBV4-3,TRBJ2-7,CASSQDAGGSYEQYF
TRBV28,TRBJ1-5,CASSYGVGGLRNQPQHF
TRBV7-2,TRBJ2-4,CASSLFFRMTPKNIQYF
TRBV9,TRBJ2-4,CASSLEQGITIQYF
TRBV20-1,TRBJ2-1,CSARGIRTPYNEQFF
TRBV12-3/TRBV12-4,TRBJ2-7,CASSFGTSGRNYEQYF
TRBV7-8,TRBJ2-1,CASSLDWGGTPSYNEQFF
TRBV5-5,TRBJ2-5,CASSFRGGAETQYF
TRBV5-4,TRBJ2-2,CASSERLAGGRGELFF
TRBV11-1,TRBJ1-6,CASSSRAEEPYNSPLHF
TRBV20-1,TRBJ2-7,CSARGGEAYEQYF
TRBV12-5,TRBJ2-2,CASWRAWNTGELFF
TRBV4-3,TRBJ1-6,CASSQIGMGSPLHF
TRBV7-8,TRBJ2-2,CASSSSSGISGELFF
TRBV15,TRBJ1-5,CATSTKTGTISNQPQHF
TRBV29-1,TRBJ2-1,CSTTLGNEQFF
TRBV14,TRBJ1-5,CASSQDAGGNQPQHF
TRBV29-1,TRBJ2-3,CSVAPSGGAADTQYF
TRBV4-2,TRBJ2-4,CASSHPDETGIQYF
TRBV27,TRBJ1-6,CASRPQGGGLNSPLHF
TRBV20-1,TRBJ2-1,CSAGSSGAVDEQFF
TRBV7-2,TRBJ2-3,CASSLAPFSYGTKVDTQYF
TRBV7-6,TRBJ2-7,CASSLAGQSYEQYF
TRBV19,TRBJ2-2,CASDYSGGELFF
TRBV19,TRBJ2-3,CASSIWLAGTDTQYF
TRBV19,TRBJ1-5,CASSPVGGGNQPQHF
TRBV4-3,TRBJ2-5,CASSHTPGSVETQYF
TRBV6-1,TRBJ2-7,CASRDIGLYEQYF
TRBV7-2,TRBJ2-7,CASSRDRVNEQYF
TRBV10-3,TRBJ2-5,CAISGQVEETQYF
TRBV20-1,TRBJ1-1,CSARPLPRGSGTEAFF
TRBV12-3/TRBV12-4,TRBJ1-6,CASSLSTGLGSPLHF